This T cell receptor beta chain is drawn from a study of cytomegalovirus exposure and HLA in healthy donors (dated by TCRdb to the late 2010s). For the study in its entirety: According to an earlier analysis of several hundred of the donors, about 179 million T cells yielded roughly 110 million unique TCR beta sequences and less than 300 Gb of sequence data. An early release that covered 500 to 800 HLA-typed donors contained 250 to 350 gigabases of sequencing data and tens of millions of unique TCR sequences. Of the approximately 400 genotyped donors, about 80% fell in the genetic ancestry cluster associated with self-reported Caucasian donors. The study was designed to test whether signatures of past pathogen exposure could be identified by cataloging public T cell receptors. Using immunosequencing, the study profiled T cell repertoires from 500 to 800 subjects and related those repertoires to cytomegalovirus serostatus. A separate validation cohort of more than 100 different subjects was used in addition to the approximately 610-subject first cohort. The study combined high-throughput TCR immunosequencing, statistical association of individual TCRs with disease status, and machine learning to predict cytomegalovirus infection status. To study patterns of TCR occurrence, a later analysis re-analyzed previously published TCR beta repertoires from several hundred donors and added high-resolution HLA genotyping. Rather than using new phenotypic data, the later analysis identified candidate immune exposures from TCR beta sequences and from how often those sequences occurred across donors. An earlier analysis of 500 to 650 of the donors applied high-throughput TCR beta sequencing to assess whether each TCR beta V gene segment acted as functional or pseudogenic. Alongside the repertoire data, information on donor age, sex, ethnicity and CMV serostatus was compiled. A later genetic analysis took genome-wide SNP genotypes for about 55% of the roughly 670 donors and used that subset as a discovery cohort. Every repertoire in the discovery cohort had been generated on one and the same sequencing platform. HLA typing covered class I and class II loci at four-digit resolution. The number of typed donors differed by locus: about 629-630 for A, B, C, DRB1 and DQB1; approximately 520 for DQA1; over 600 for DPA1; and about 470 for DPB1. A handful of DR-DQ haplotypes were treated as single units for association and clustering because of strong linkage in the cohort. On average, roughly 240,000 unique TCR beta nucleotide sequences were sequenced per donor among 350 to 400 genotyped donors of the cohort, with 15% to 20% of those sequences being non-productive. Findings and caveats that apply to the study as a whole: A few of the identified cytomegalovirus-associated TCR beta chains were confirmed in vitro to be specific for cytomegalovirus antigens. A further reported finding was that TCR beta sequences accurately predicted the HLA-A and HLA-B alleles for most subjects in the first cohort. Roughly uniform sequencing depth across donors was assumed in presence/absence analyses, although this assumption may not hold. According to a later analysis, most CMV-associated TCR beta chains appeared to be HLA-restricted, and the HLA associations seemed to be driven largely by CMV exposure. When HLA alleles, especially DR and DQ, strongly co-occurred, attributing TCR associations to individual alleles was difficult. The earlier analysis of 587 of the donors excluded over 15 rarely observed V segments, including chromosome 9 orphons, because counts were too low. This cohort had only TCR beta chains sequenced, and the lack of alpha or paired-chain data limited which features could be detected. An earlier analysis of around 540 of the donors showed that most TCR beta V segments appeared in productive rearrangements either about 90% or about 30% of the time, which broadly matched IMGT annotations. The classifier was reported to diagnose cytomegalovirus status with high specificity and sensitivity in both the original cohort and the validation cohort. Because some donors lacked HLA typing at each locus, the association tests relied only on the typed subset. The study gave a list of about 150 TCR beta chains associated with cytomegalovirus. It was suggested by the authors that the approach could potentially be generalized to other disease states and immunological phenotypes. Most TCR sequences were observed very rarely across donors, whereas some public TCRs were present in many individuals. In a later analysis, the rate of TCR association differed among HLA loci, with DRB1 alleles having the most associated TCRs and HLA-C alleles having the fewest. A later genetic analysis reported fewer N-insertions in productive TCRs among donors in an Asian-associated ancestry cluster than the roughly 670-donor mean. Specific HLA alleles were associated with 16,951 TCR beta sequences at a false discovery rate of 0.05 in a later analysis. Immune exposure information for the cohort was limited to CMV serostatus. A later genetic analysis associated a missense DCLRE1C variant with V-gene and J-gene trimming of TCR beta chains, and an independent cohort replicated the association. Some IMGT-functional V segments, including TRBV6-2 and TRBV6-3, could not be told apart with the 87-base-pair reads, so those segments were excluded. A later analysis reported that several top co-occurrence clusters appeared linked to parvovirus B19, influenza, CMV and Epstein-Barr virus. Compared with equally common non-associated chains, HLA-associated TCR beta chains in a later analysis were more clonally expanded and had lower generation probabilities. Linkage disequilibrium might explain the correlated functional status among segregating V segments, but an unknown experimental factor could not be ruled out. A cluster of highly shared sequence variants was judged likely to represent a technical artifact of the sequencing pipeline.

The library was obtained by the immunoSEQ multiplex PCR assay. For the multiplex PCR, a mixture combining 60 forward primers for TCR Vbeta segments and 13 reverse primers for TCR Jbeta segments was used. The CDR3 region of rearranged TCR beta genes was amplified from genomic DNA by a multiplex PCR assay. The amplified TCR beta libraries were sequenced on the Illumina HiSeq System as 87-base-pair reads. In the source study's methods: In a later analysis, tens of millions of unique TCR beta chains were counted across the 500 to 850 repertoires, and roughly 11 million of these chains were shared by at least two donors. To remove PCR and sequencing errors, raw reads were error-corrected and collapsed into unique sequences using a nearest-neighbor algorithm that merged closely related sequences. V, D and J gene segments were assigned by aligning CDR3 sequences to IMGT reference sequences. Each retained sequence needed at least a six-nucleotide match to both a V gene segment and a J gene segment. Rearrangements were called productive when the CDR3 lacked stop codons and stayed in frame with V and J; all others were non-productive. CDR3 was defined according to IMGT convention as the region running from the second conserved V-encoded cysteine to the conserved J-encoded phenylalanine. The earlier analysis of around 640 of the donors excluded sequences that lacked an unambiguous match to a single V gene segment. An earlier analysis of fewer than 750 of the donors classified V segments as functional when productive rearrangements were above 56.7% and as segregating when the standard deviation between donors was above 5%. To diagnose cytomegalovirus status from the catalog of TCR beta chain sequences, a statistical classification framework was built. In a later analysis, V and J genes were assigned by comparing TCR nucleotide sequences against IMGT/GENE-DB human TR gene sequences. In a later analysis, CDR3 sequences and most-parsimonious VDJ recombination scenarios were assigned using the TCRdist pipeline. A later analysis defined each TCR beta chain by its CDR3 amino acid sequence plus V-gene family, and excluded reads lacking a unique V-gene family. A later analysis removed 550 to 650 highly shared, low-generation-probability nucleotide sequences to deal with suspected cross-contamination and a sequencing artifact. A later analysis calculated a clonal expansion index for each public chain from normalized within-repertoire ranks of inferred template counts. A later analysis computed generation probabilities with a VDJ recombination model fitted to out-of-frame rearrangements, and checked the results against IGoR. In a later analysis, TCR-TCR, TCR-HLA and TCR-CMV co-occurrence was scored with hypergeometric tests, and a repertoire-size bias correction was applied to TCR pairs. A later analysis estimated false discovery rates by permuting HLA or CMV assignments 20 times. In a later analysis, co-occurring TCRs were grouped using DBSCAN, with TCRdist sequence similarity added in when clustering inside HLA-allele-positive subsets. Repertoires with fewer than 30,000 or more than 120,000 public chains, plus five repertoires with anomalous nucleotide sharing, were excluded from co-occurrence clustering. In its TCRdb copy, this immuneACCESS table keeps in-frame sequences only and misses some clones. Where compared with another copy, unresolved V genes explain less than half of these, and the others have no known cause. The DNA gave D and trimming, while V, J and clone size come from that table. The sample yields more than 90,000 clones; around 84% were counted once. Of the sample, roughly 23% is held by the ten largest clones.

The CDR3 sequence holds 15 residues, the cysteine and phenylalanine included. Left in the record is the CDR3 DNA by itself, 45 bases read in frame from the first base. V loses 4 bases at its end and J loses 3 bases; junction bases beyond the gene matches: 6. CDR1 and CDR2, looked up from the germline V gene, are MNHEY and SVGAGI. Comment on this clone: No cognate antigen has been identified for it. No clone much larger than this one lies a single base away; base qualities are absent.

The cohort comprised some 700 healthy bone marrow donors. At the time of sampling, every cohort member was nominally healthy, though immune exposures that went unrecorded were likely present. The donor tested CMV seropositive, placing the donor among the roughly 300 seropositive members of the cohort. A peripheral blood sample was collected from each donor, and TCR beta sequencing was performed on peripheral blood mononuclear cells. The Qiagen DNeasy Blood Extraction Kit was used to extract genomic DNA from the blood cell samples. Source material: PBMCs. The clonotype was recovered from a man aged 30-40 years in good health and CMV-seropositive. Rearrangement joined TRBV6-5 to TRBJ2-3; TRBD2 agrees with 8 junctional bases. The CDR3 region has the sequence CASSSPGLGTDTQYF. The DNA reads as follows: TGTGCCAGCAGTTCCCCGGGACTAGGGACAGATACGCAGTATTTT.